One sample yielded the 22 T cell receptor beta chains listed below, sequenced in a study of molecular identifiers for immune sequencing clone quantification. MiXCR, run by TCRdb on the PCR reads, gives a single entry per CDR3 protein. The data contain about 640,000 distinct CDR3 sequences, approximately 20% of them singletons. Sequencing input: naive CD8+ T cells from blood, with Jurkat cell RNA spiked in. Subset here: FACS-sorted CD8+CD4-CCR7+CD45RA+ naive T cells. These receptor sequences come from a human donor in good health. Some libraries in this study had Jurkat cell RNA spiked in.

Regarding this clonotype: Possible read error: a much larger clone is one base away. Because it lacks the conserved phenylalanine or tryptophan at the end, this CDR3 is likely a read error. The DNA is omitted, as the CDR3 cannot be located on it reliably, and the CDR3 follows TCRdb's listing. The V gene is TRBV30, the J gene TRBJ1-2. Per germline, CDR1 GTSNPN and CDR2 SVGIG (reference sequence). The CDR3 contains 10 residues when both ends are counted. Here the CDR3 reads CACPGPDPFS.

This clonotype was seen repeatedly, ten times or more. The J gene is TRBJ2-7, the V gene TRBV5-4, with TRBD1 matching 7 bases. J lost 5 bases, V lost 4 bases, and 12 bases had no gene match. The CDR3 spans 15 residues. Germline CDR1 is SGHNT and CDR2 is YYREEE (reference sequence). The CDR3 DNA is TGTGCCAGCAGCCCCGGCCCAGGGGGATTTGACGAGCAGTACTTC. Protein product: CASSPGPGGFDEQYF.

A word on this clonotype: The junction shows a germline mismatch at one end, possibly a read error. This CDR3 reads CASSTRPGAVTEAFF. In nucleotides, the CDR3 is TGCGCCAGCAGCACAAGACCGGGGGCGGTCACTGAAGCTTTCTTT. The chain has TRBV7-2 and TRBJ1-1; D may be TRBD1 (6 bases). Germline V gene lookup returns CDR1 SGHTA and CDR2 FQGNSA. There are 15 residues in the CDR3.

This clonotype was counted a few times. CDR3 DNA: TGCAGTGCTAGAGATTCCGGGGCATCCGGCTACACCTTC. This sequence encodes CSARDSGASGYTF. The rearrangement uses TRBV20-1 and TRBJ1-2, with a possible D match to TRBD1 (5 bases). The CDR3 loop spans 13 amino acids. CDR1 is DFQATT, CDR2 SNEGSKA, per germline (reference sequence). With 0 bases removed from V and 8 bases from J, the gap between germline ends came to 13 bases.

This clonotype has at least ten counts. The gene calls are TRBV28 and TRBJ2-7; 11 bases are a match to TRBD2. V lost 6 bases to trimming and J lost 5 bases; unmatched junction nucleotides: 9. There are 15 residues in the CDR3. Per the germline V gene, CDR1 is MDHEN and CDR2 is SYDVKM. The CDR3 DNA follows: TGTGCCAGCAGATCACTAGCGGGAGTTGGTGACGAGCAGTACTTC. Its translation is CASRSLAGVGDEQYF.

This chain connects TRBV13 to TRBJ2-2; D not resolved. This CDR3 region has 14 residues. Trimming removed 8 bases at V and 1 base at J, with 11 bases between. CDR1 and CDR2 (germline): PRHDT, FYEKMQ (reference sequence). CDR3 nucleotide sequence: TGTGCCAGCCGCGCGACCCTGAACACCGGGGAGCTGTTTTTT. As protein: CASRATLNTGELFF.

This clonotype was counted ten times or more. CDR3 in amino acids: CASGLLQGISSTDTQYF. Written as DNA, the CDR3 is TGTGCTAGTGGTTTGCTCCAGGGAATATCGAGCACAGATACGCAGTATTTT. This sequence joins TRBV12-5 and TRBJ2-3; D might be TRBD1 (5 bases). There are 17 residues in the CDR3. Germline loops: CDR1 LGHNT, CDR2 FRNRAP. Trimming removed 2 bases from V and 0 bases from J, with 15 bases in between. The entire variable domain, with the rest obtained from reference TRBV12-5 and TRBJ2-3, is as follows: DARVTQTPRHKVTEMGQEVTMRCQPILGHNTVFWYRQTMMQGLELLAYFRNRAPLDDSGMPKDRFSAEMPDATLATLKIQPSEPRDSAVYFCASGLLQGISSTDTQYFGPGTRLTVL.

A few counts support this clonotype. The chain is built from TRBV30 and TRBJ1-1; D remains unclear. The germline V gene encodes CDR1 GTSNPN and CDR2 SVGIG (reference sequence). V lost 5 bases and J lost 2, with 9 bases in between. The length of the CDR3 is 12 residues. The CDR3 reads CAWSPYNTEAFF. As DNA, the CDR3 is TGTGCCTGGTCCCCCTATAACACTGAAGCTTTCTTT.

This clonotype was seen ten or more times. The V and J genes are TRBV4-3 and TRBJ2-3, with a weak D call TRBD2 (6 bases). CDR1 is LGHNA and CDR2 is YSLEER in the germline V gene. V lost 0 bases to trimming and J lost 6 bases, with 16 bases between them. This CDR3 contains 16 residues. CDR3 residues: CASSQDGRGFVDTQYF. CDR3 DNA sequence: TGCGCCAGCAGCCAAGACGGGCGGGGTTTTGTTGATACGCAGTATTTT.

The genes are TRBV7-6 and TRBJ2-7; possibly TRBD1 for D (6 bases). CDR3 length: 16 residues. Trimming stripped 1 base from V and 1 base from J, with 14 bases between. Germline values: CDR1 SGHVS, CDR2 FNYEAQ. The CDR3 is CASSLVGGATSYEQYF. CDR3 coding DNA: TGTGCCAGCAGCTTAGTTGGGGGCGCCACTTCCTACGAGCAGTACTTC.

A remark on this clonotype: This may be a read error: a much more frequent sequence differs by one nucleotide. The chain recombines TRBV6-2 or TRBV6-3 with TRBJ2-2, with D perhaps matching TRBD1 (6 bases). Trimming pared 7 bases from V and 5 bases from J, leaving 11 bases between. The V gene's germline CDR1 is MNHEY and CDR2 SVGEGT. The CDR3 extends over 13 amino acids. CDR3 in DNA: TGTGCCAGCAAACGCGGACAGACCGGGGAGCTGTTTTTT. This codes for CASKRGQTGELFF.

The chain carries TRBV11-3 and TRBJ1-5, with D perhaps matching TRBD1 (6 bases). Germline CDR1 SGHNT, CDR2 YENEEA. V was trimmed by 1 base and J by 3 bases, leaving 16 bases between them. This CDR3 has 17 amino acids. Here the CDR3 DNA reads TGTGCCAGCAGCTTAGGTCAGGGCAGGGGAATCAATCAGCCCCAGCATTTT. Protein: CASSLGQGRGINQPQHF.

A few counts support this clonotype. This sequence joins TRBV19 and TRBJ2-3; a weak D match, TRBD1 (5 bases). The CDR3 consists of 15 residues. The V and J ends lost 2 bases and 2 bases respectively, with 11 bases between them. CDR1 and CDR2 (germline): LNHDA, SQIVND (reference sequence). CDR3 nucleotide sequence: TGTGCCAGTAGTATATACCTGGGGCACACAGATACGCAGTATTTT. Its protein is CASSIYLGHTDTQYF.

This clonotype has a handful of counts. The V and J genes are TRBV27 and TRBJ2-1; D unclear. Germline values: CDR1 MNHEY, CDR2 SMNVEV (reference sequence). V lost 4 bases to trimming and J lost 5 bases, with 18 bases between them. This CDR3 has 16 amino acids. The CDR3, as DNA: TGTGCCAGCAGTTACCTGAACTACCAACTTGACAATGAGCAGTTCTTC. Its translation: CASSYLNYQLDNEQFF.

This clonotype appeared many times. The V and J genes are TRBV7-9 and TRBJ2-5, with D uncertain. CDR3 size: 14 residues. CDR1 is SEHNR, CDR2 FQNEAQ, per germline (reference sequence). The V end was cut by 1 base, the J end by 3 bases, with 9 bases between. The CDR3 here is CASSLVLREETQYF. Here the CDR3 DNA reads TGTGCCAGCAGCTTAGTTCTACGGGAAGAGACCCAGTACTTC. Full variable domain (missing parts from reference TRBV7-9 and TRBJ2-5): DTGVSQNPRHKITKRGQNVTFRCDPISEHNRLYWYRQTLGQGPEFLTYFQNEAQLEKSRLLSDRFSAERPKGSFSTLEIQRTEQGDSAMYLCASSLVLREETQYFGPGTRLLVL.

Turning to this clonotype: This sequence may be a read error, since a much larger clone differs from it by one base. This chain joins TRBV28 and TRBJ2-5; the D gene is possibly TRBD2 (5 bases). The CDR3 has 16 residues. Trimming took off 4 bases at V and 0 bases at J, with 15 bases between the two ends. Germline CDR1 MDHEN, CDR2 SYDVKM. CDR3 amino acids: CASSSDQRLNQETQYF. The CDR3 region has the DNA TGTGCCAGCAGTTCCGACCAGCGGTTAAACCAAGAGACCCAGTACTTC.

The chain recombines TRBV12-3 or TRBV12-4 with TRBJ1-4; D not certain. V was trimmed by 3 bases and J by 3 bases, leaving 11 bases between them. The CDR3 length is 15 residues. CDR3 amino acids: CASSLLAGSNEKLFF. The CDR3 DNA is TGTGCCAGCAGTTTGCTCGCCGGGTCTAATGAAAAACTGTTTTTT.

In this sample, this clonotype turned up many times. This chain connects TRBV4-3 to TRBJ2-3; TRBD2 is a possible D gene (7 bases). Trimming pared 3 bases from V and 2 bases from J, leaving 9 bases between. This CDR3 spans 14 amino acids. Germline CDR1 reads LGHNA; CDR2 reads YSLEER. The CDR3 sequence is CASSQGGATDTQYF. CDR3 bases: TGCGCCAGCAGCCAGGGGGGGGCCACAGATACGCAGTATTTT.

This clonotype was recorded a few times. V is TRBV11-2 and J is TRBJ2-1; 7 positions match TRBD1. The CDR3 runs to 15 residues. Trimming at V came to 1 base and at J to 2 bases, leaving 2 bases not matched to a gene. Looked up from germline, CDR1 is SGHAT and CDR2 is FQNNGV. Here the CDR3 DNA reads TGTGCCAGCAGCTTAGTTGGACAGGCCTACAATGAGCAGTTCTTC. Amino acid sequence: CASSLVGQAYNEQFF.

The chain couples TRBV7-3 to TRBJ2-7; no reliable D call. The CDR3 length is 17 residues. The germline V gene has CDR1 SGHTA and CDR2 FQGTGA. V lost 6 bases to trimming and J lost 2 bases, with 23 bases between them. CDR3 in DNA: TGTGCCAGCAGTCCACCGGCCACGCCTCCCTTTCCCTACGAGCAGTACTTC. Protein product: CASSPPATPPFPYEQYF.

Details on this clonotype: A read error may explain this, as a much larger clone is one base away. The rearrangement joins TRBV7-9 to TRBJ2-5; perhaps TRBD1 as D (6 bases). Germline CDR1 and CDR2: SEHNR and FQNEAQ (reference sequence). The CDR3 consists of 15 residues. CDR3 sequence reads: CAGSLGGGGGETQYF. In DNA, the CDR3 is TGTGCCGGCAGCTTAGGTGGTGGGGGCGGAGAGACCCAGTACTTC.

This clonotype has a count of ten or more. In DNA form, the CDR3 reads TGTGCCAGCAGCTCCTCTATGGGGTACGAGCAGTTCTTC. Translating it yields CASSSSMGYEQFF. This chain joins TRBV7-2 and TRBJ2-1; unclear D gene. This CDR3 has 13 amino acids. Germline values: CDR1 SGHTA, CDR2 FQGNSA. The V end was cut by 4 bases, the J end by 10 bases, with 14 bases between.